These 8 T cell receptor beta chains share one sample of origin, sequenced in a study of T-cell memory formation after mild COVID-19. MiXCR, run by TCRdb on the 5' RACE reads, gives a single entry per CDR3 protein. The sample has tens of thousands of distinct CDR3 sequences, around 13% seen once. The sample consisted of PBMCs or a T cell subset sorted from them (not recorded which). All receptors come from a man aged 18-30 years who had mild COVID-19 (a few samples of this study predate the infection). Cell type and time point are not known.

V gene TRBV15 combines with J gene TRBJ1-1; 8 nucleotides match TRBD1. V was pared by 3 bases and J by 5 bases, with 5 bases of the junction left unmatched. CDR3 length: 14 residues. Germline CDR1 is LNHNV and CDR2 is YYDKDF (reference sequence). As DNA, the CDR3 is TGTGCCACCAGCAGGGACAGGGTAGGGACTGAAGCTTTCTTT. This gives the protein CATSRDRVGTEAFF.

This chain links TRBV7-9 with TRBJ2-5; TRBD1 might be the D (5 bases). V lost 5 bases, J lost 2 bases, and 15 bases lay in between. CDR3 length: 15 residues. Germline assignment: CDR1 SEHNR and CDR2 FQNEAQ (reference sequence). CDR3 in amino acids: CASSAITRDQETQYF. CDR3 bases: TGTGCCAGCAGCGCTATTACCAGGGATCAAGAGACCCAGTACTTC. Using reference TRBV7-9 and TRBJ2-5 for the parts outside the CDR3, the full variable domain is DTGVSQNPRHKITKRGQNVTFRCDPISEHNRLYWYRQTLGQGPEFLTYFQNEAQLEKSRLLSDRFSAERPKGSFSTLEIQRTEQGDSAMYLCASSAITRDQETQYFGPGTRLLVL.

The table lists this clonotype with many counts. V usage is TRBV7-9 and J usage is TRBJ1-1; D unresolved. V was pared by 3 bases and J by 4 bases, with 9 bases between. The CDR3 extends over 13 amino acids. Germline lookup yields CDR1 SEHNR and CDR2 FQNEAQ (reference sequence). In DNA, the CDR3 is TGTGCCAGCAGCTTTGGGGAGGTCACTGAAGCTTTCTTT. It specifies CASSFGEVTEAFF. Filled out from reference TRBV7-9 and TRBJ1-1, the complete variable domain reads DTGVSQNPRHKITKRGQNVTFRCDPISEHNRLYWYRQTLGQGPEFLTYFQNEAQLEKSRLLSDRFSAERPKGSFSTLEIQRTEQGDSAMYLCASSFGEVTEAFFGQGTRLTVV.

V gene TRBV30 combines with J gene TRBJ2-2; no reliable D call. The CDR3 is 11 amino acids. V gave up 2 bases and J gave up 9 bases, with 7 bases separating them. Germline CDR1 and CDR2: GTSNPN and SVGIG (reference sequence). The CDR3 loop reads CAWSPSRELFF. The DNA of the CDR3 is TGTGCCTGGAGTCCCTCCCGGGAGCTGTTTTTT.

The chain combines TRBV5-1 with TRBJ2-1, with D perhaps matching TRBD1 (5 bases). Germline lookup yields CDR1 SGHRS and CDR2 YFSETQ. The CDR3 runs to 14 residues. The V and J ends lost 3 bases and 9 bases respectively, with 16 bases between them. DNA of the CDR3: TGCGCCAGCAGCTCCAGGGCCCCCTTGGTTGAGCAGTTCTTC. Its protein is CASSSRAPLVEQFF.

This clonotype was counted only a few times. The chain uses TRBV4-3 and TRBJ2-1, with 13 bases lining up with TRBD2. The trim removed 4 bases at V and 0 bases at J, leaving 0 bases unmatched. Germline CDR1 and CDR2: LGHNA and YSLEER. The CDR3 consists of 16 residues. The CDR3 here is CASSRTSGGSYNEQFF. In DNA form, the CDR3 reads TGCGCCAGCAGCCGGACTAGCGGGGGCTCCTACAATGAGCAGTTCTTC.

J is TRBJ1-1 and V is TRBV19; D uncertain. V was trimmed by 1 base and J by 1 base, leaving 10 bases between them. CDR1 is LNHDA and CDR2 is SQIVND in the germline V gene (reference sequence). This CDR3 is built from 15 residues. The CDR3 DNA follows: TGTGCCAGTAGTATAGCAGGTGAGGAGAACACTGAAGCTTTCTTT. Translation: CASSIAGEENTEAFF.

This clonotype has a handful of counts. The chain has TRBV19 and TRBJ1-1, with D possibly being TRBD1 (5 bases). Trimming pared 2 bases from V and 1 base from J, leaving 17 bases between. Germline-derived CDR1 and CDR2 are LNHDA and SQIVND (reference sequence). The CDR3 loop spans 17 amino acids. CDR3 nucleotide sequence: TGTGCCAGTAGTATAAAATCGGTGGCAGGGTGGAACACTGAAGCTTTCTTT. It codes for CASSIKSVAGWNTEAFF. The full variable domain, its missing parts supplied by reference TRBV19 and TRBJ1-1, is DGGITQSPKYLFRKEGQNVTLSCEQNLNHDAMYWYRQDPGQGLRLIYYSQIVNDFQKGDIAEGYSVSREKKESFPLTVTSAQKNPTAFYLCASSIKSVAGWNTEAFFGQGTRLTVV.